This T cell receptor beta chain was sequenced for a study of blood T cell repertoires in COVID-19. Overall study context: Nucleic acid was either cDNA or gDNA, and it came from T cells, B-cell-depleted T cells, or PBMCs.

V shed 6 bases and J shed 0 bases, with 22 bases lying between them. This CDR3 region has 18 residues. Germline-derived CDR1 and CDR2 are SGHVS and FQNEAQ. Generated by immunoSEQ multiplex PCR, the TCRdb table keeps only in-frame clones and is missing some. The sample records 490,000 or so clones, 70% to 90% being singletons. This study enrolled people aged roughly 18 to 90 from approximately 24 US geographic areas. The sample taken for sequencing was PBMCs or T cells enriched from blood (not recorded which). The sequence came from a woman aged 60-75 years who had recovered from COVID-19. The V gene is TRBV7-8, the J gene TRBJ2-3, with TRBD1 as a possible D gene (5 bases). The CDR3 reads CASSFDLDQGKSTDTQYF. CDR3 DNA sequence: TGTGCCAGCAGTTTTGACCTCGATCAGGGTAAAAGCACAGATACGCAGTATTTT.